In its sample, the clone carrying this T cell receptor (beta chain) was seen a few times. The sample comes from a study of cytomegalovirus exposure and HLA in healthy donors. These donors, healthy bone marrow donors, were studied. This PCR relied on a set of 60 Vbeta primers and 13 Jbeta primers. Assay: immunoSEQ multiplex PCR; the TCRdb copy retains only in-frame clones and omits some. This sample has 95,000 to 120,000 clones; under 70% occur once, and the top ten carry roughly 8.3%. Sequencing was done on a sample of PBMCs. The TCR was taken from a young man in good health and CMV-seropositive.

CDR3 sequence: CAGNSDRSNTGELFF. DNA for the CDR3: TGTGCCGGAAATTCTGACAGGTCGAACACCGGGGAGCTGTTTTTT. J is TRBJ2-2 and V is TRBV2, with TRBD1 as a possible D gene (6 bases). Trimming shortened V by 11 bases and J by 0 bases, and 16 bases separated the two germline ends. The CDR3 runs to 15 residues. Germline CDR1 is SNHLY and CDR2 is FYNNEI.